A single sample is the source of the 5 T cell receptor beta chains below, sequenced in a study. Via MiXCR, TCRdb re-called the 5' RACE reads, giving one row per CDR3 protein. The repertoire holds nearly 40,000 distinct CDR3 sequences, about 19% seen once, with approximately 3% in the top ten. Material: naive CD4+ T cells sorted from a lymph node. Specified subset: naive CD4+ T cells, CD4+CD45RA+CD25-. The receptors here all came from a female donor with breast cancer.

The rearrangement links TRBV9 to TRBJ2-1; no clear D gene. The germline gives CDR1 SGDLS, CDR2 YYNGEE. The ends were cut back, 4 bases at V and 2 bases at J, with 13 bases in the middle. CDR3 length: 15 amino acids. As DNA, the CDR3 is TGTGCCAGCAGCCCGGGCCCGACAACCTACAATGAGCAGTTCTTC. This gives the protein CASSPGPTTYNEQFF.

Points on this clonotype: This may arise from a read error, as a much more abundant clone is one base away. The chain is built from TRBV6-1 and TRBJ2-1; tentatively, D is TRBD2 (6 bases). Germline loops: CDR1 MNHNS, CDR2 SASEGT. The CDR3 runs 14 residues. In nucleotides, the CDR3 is TGTGCCAGCAAGGCGGGAAGCTCCCACAATGAGCAGTTCTTC. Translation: CASKAGSSHNEQFF.

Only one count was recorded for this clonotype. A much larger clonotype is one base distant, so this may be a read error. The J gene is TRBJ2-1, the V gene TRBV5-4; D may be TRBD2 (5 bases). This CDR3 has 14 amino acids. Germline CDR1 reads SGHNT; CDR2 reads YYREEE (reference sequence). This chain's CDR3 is CASRLAGGFNEQFF. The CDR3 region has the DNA TGTGCCAGCCGCTTGGCGGGTGGATTCAATGAGCAGTTCTTC.

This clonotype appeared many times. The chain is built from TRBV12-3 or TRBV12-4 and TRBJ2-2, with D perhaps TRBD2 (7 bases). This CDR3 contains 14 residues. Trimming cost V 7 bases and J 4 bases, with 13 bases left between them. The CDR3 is CASNRAGATGELFF. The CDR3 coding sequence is TGTGCCAGCAACAGGGCGGGAGCCACCGGGGAGCTGTTTTTT.

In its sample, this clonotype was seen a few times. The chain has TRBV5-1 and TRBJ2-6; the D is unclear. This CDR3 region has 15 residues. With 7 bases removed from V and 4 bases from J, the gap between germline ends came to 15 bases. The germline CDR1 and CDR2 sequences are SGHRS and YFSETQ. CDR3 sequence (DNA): TGCGCCAGCCATTTTACGTGCAGCGGGGCCAACGTCCTGACTTTC. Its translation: CASHFTCSGANVLTF.